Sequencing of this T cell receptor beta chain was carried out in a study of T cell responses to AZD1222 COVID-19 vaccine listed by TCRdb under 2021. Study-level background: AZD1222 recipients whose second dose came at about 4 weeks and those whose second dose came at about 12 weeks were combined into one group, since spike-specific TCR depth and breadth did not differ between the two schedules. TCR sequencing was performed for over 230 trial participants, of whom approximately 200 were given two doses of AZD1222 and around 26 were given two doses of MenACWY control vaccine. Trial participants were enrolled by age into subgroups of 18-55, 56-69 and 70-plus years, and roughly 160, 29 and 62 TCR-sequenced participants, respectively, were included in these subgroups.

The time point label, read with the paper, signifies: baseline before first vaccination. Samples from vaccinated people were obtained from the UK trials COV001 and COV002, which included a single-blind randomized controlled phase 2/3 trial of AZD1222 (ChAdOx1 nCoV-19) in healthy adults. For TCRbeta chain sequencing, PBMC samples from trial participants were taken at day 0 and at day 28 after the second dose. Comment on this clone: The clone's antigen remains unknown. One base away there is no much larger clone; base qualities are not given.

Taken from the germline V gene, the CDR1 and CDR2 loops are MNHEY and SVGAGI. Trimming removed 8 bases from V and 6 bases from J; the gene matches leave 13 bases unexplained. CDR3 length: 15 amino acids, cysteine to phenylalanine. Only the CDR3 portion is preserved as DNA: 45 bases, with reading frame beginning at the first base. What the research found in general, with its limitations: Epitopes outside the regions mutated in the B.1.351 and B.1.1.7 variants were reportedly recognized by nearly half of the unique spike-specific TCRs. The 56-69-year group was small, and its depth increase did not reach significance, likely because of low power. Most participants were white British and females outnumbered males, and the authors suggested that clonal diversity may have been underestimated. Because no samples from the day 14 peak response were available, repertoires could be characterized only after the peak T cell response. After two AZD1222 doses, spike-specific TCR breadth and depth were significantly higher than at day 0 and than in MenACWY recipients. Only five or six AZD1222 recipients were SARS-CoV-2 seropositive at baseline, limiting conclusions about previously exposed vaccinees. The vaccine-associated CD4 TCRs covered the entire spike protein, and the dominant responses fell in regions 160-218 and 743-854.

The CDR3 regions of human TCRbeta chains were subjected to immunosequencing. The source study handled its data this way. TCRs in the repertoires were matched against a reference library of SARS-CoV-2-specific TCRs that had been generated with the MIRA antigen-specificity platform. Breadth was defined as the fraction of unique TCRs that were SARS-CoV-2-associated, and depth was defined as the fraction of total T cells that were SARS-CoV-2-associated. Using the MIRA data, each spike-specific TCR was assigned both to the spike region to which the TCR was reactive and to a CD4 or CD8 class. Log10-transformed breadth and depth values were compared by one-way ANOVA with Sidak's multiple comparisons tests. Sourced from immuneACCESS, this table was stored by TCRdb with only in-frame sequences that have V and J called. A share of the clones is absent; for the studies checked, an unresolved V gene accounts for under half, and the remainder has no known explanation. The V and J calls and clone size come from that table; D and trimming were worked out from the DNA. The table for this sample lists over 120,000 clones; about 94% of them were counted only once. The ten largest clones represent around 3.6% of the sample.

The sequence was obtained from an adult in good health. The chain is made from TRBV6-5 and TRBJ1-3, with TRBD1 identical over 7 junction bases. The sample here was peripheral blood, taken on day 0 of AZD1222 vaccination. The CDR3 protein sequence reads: CASGLAGTAQNTIYF. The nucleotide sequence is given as TGTGCCAGCGGACTCGCCGGGACAGCGCAAAACACCATATATTTT.